This record covers a single T cell receptor beta chain. No antigen is known for it. A quantity of about 0.5 to 1 ug RNA underwent reverse transcription using random hexamers. The authors amplified TCR beta CDR3 across 54 Vbeta and 13 Jbeta using immunoSEQ multiplex PCR. One entry per CDR3 protein, called by TCRdb with MiXCR from the immunoSEQ multiplex PCR reads. The data contain over 350,000 distinct CDR3 sequences, 75% to 90% of them seen just once; the ten biggest clones take up roughly 0.11%. The multiple sclerosis control group consisted of treatment-naive patients whose relapsing-remitting disease, which was either stable or active, fulfilled revised McDonald criteria. Negative isolation yielded CD8+ and CD4+ T cells; FACS enriched TEMRA cells. The sample is drawn from a study of CD8 T cells in Susac syndrome. Study-wide points: Individuals included in the TCR sequencing and HLA analysis were acknowledged by the study to be relatively few in number.

Per the germline V gene, CDR1 is SNHLY and CDR2 is FYNNEI. Trimming shortened V by 2 bases and J by 3 bases, and 8 bases separated the two germline ends. This CDR3 comprises 13 residues. Specimen: CD8+ T cells from PBMCs. The chain joins TRBV2 to TRBJ2-7; D not certain. The sequence was collected from a human donor with multiple sclerosis. The CDR3 DNA is TGTGCCAGCAGTGAAAGCAGCCACTACGAGCAGTACTTC. Its protein is CASSESSHYEQYF. Using reference TRBV2 and TRBJ2-7 for the parts outside the CDR3, the full variable domain is EPEVTQTPSHQVTQMGQEVILRCVPISNHLYFYWYRQILGQKVEFLVSFYNNEISEKSEIFDDQFSVERPDGSNFTLKIRSTKLEDSAMYFCASSESSHYEQYFGPGTRLTVT.